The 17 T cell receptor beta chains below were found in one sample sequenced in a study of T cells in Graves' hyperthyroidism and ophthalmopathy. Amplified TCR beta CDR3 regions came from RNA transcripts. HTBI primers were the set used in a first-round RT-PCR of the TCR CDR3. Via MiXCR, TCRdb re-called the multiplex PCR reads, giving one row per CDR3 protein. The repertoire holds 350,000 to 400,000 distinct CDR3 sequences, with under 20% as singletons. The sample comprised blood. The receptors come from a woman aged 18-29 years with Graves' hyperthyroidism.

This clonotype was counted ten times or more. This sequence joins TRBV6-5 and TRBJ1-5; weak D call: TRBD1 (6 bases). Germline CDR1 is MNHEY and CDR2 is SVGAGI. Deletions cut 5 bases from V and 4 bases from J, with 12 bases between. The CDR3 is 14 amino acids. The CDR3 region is CASSLQGRNQPQHF. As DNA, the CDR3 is TGTGCCAGCAGTCTCCAGGGGAGAAATCAGCCCCAGCATTTT.

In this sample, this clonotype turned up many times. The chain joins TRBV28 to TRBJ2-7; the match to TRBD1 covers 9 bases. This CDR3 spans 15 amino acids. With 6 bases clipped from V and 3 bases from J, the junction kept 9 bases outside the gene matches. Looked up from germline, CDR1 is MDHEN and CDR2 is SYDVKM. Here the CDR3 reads CASRVPGQGGYEQYF. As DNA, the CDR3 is TGTGCCAGCAGAGTACCGGGACAGGGTGGCTACGAGCAGTACTTC. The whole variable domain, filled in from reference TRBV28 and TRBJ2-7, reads DVKVTQSSRYLVKRTGEKVFLECVQDMDHENMFWYRQDPGLGLRLIYFSYDVKMKEKGDIPEGYSVSREKKERFSLILESASTNQTSMYLCASRVPGQGGYEQYFGPGTRLTVT.

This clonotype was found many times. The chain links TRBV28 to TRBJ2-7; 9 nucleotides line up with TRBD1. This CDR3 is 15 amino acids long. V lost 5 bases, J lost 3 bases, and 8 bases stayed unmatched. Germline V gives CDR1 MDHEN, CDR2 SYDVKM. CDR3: CASSEADRGGYEQYF. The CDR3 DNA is TGTGCCAGCAGTGAAGCCGACAGGGGGGGCTACGAGCAGTACTTC.

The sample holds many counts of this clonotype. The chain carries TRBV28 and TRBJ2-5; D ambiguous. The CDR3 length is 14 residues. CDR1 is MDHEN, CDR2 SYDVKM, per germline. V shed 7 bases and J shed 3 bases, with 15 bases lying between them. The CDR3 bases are TGTGCCAGCACCCCCGGCACAGTTAAAGAGACCCAGTACTTC. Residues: CASTPGTVKETQYF.

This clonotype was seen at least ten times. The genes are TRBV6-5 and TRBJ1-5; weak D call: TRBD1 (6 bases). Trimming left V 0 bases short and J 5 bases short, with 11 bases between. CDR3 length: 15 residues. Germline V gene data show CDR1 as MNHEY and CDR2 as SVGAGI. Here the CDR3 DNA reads TGTGCCAGCAGTTACTCTCCGGGGGGGCATCAGCCCCAGCATTTT. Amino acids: CASSYSPGGHQPQHF.

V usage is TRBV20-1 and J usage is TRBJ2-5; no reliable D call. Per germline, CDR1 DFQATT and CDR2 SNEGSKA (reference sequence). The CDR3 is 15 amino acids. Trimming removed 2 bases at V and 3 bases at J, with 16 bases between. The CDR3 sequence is CSARWGSFRKETQYF. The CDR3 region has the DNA TGCAGTGCTAGATGGGGTAGCTTTCGGAAAGAGACCCAGTACTTC.

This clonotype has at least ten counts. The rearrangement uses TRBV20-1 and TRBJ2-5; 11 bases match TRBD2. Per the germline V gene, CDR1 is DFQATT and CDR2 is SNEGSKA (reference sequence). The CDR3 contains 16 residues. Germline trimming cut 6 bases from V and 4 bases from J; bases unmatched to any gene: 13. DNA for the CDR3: TGCAGTGCCGCCGACCCACTAGCGGGGGCAGGAGAGACCCAGTACTTC. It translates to CSAADPLAGAGETQYF.

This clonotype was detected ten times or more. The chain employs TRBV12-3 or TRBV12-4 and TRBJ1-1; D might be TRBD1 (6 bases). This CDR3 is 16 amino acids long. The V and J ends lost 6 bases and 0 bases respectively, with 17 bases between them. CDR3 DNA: TGTGCCAGCAGACCGACTGGGACACTAATGAACACTGAAGCTTTCTTT. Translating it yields CASRPTGTLMNTEAFF.

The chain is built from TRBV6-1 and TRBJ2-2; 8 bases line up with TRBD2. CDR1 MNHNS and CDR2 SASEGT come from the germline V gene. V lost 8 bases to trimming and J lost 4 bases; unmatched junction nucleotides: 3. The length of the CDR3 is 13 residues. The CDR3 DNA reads TGTGCCAGCCGGGGGGGTGGCACCGGGGAGCTGTTTTTT. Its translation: CASRGGGTGELFF.

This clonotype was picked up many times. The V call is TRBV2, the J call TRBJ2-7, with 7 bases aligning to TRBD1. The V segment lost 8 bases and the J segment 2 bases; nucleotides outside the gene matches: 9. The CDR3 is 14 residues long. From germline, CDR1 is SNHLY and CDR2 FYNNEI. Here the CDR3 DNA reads TGTGCCAGCCAGGGGGTTATGAAAACCTACGAGCAGTACTTC. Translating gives CASQGVMKTYEQYF.

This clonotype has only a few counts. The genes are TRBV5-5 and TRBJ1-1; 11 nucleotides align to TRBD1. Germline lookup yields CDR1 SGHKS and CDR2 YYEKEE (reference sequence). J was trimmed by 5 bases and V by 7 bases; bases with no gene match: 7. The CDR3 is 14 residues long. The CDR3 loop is CASGVGQGGTEAFF. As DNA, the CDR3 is TGTGCCAGCGGAGTGGGACAGGGGGGTACTGAAGCTTTCTTT.

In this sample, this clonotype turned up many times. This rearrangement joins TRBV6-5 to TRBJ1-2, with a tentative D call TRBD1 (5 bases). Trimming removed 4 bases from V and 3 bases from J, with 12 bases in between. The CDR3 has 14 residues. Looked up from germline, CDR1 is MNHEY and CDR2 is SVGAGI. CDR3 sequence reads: CASSSGGMDYGYTF. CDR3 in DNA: TGTGCCAGCAGTTCGGGGGGGATGGACTATGGCTACACCTTC.

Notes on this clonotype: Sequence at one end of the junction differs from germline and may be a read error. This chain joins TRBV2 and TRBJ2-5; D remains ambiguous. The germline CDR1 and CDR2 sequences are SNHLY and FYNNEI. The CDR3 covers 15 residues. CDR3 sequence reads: CASSDSRMYQETKYF. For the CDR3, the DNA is TGTGCCAGTAGTGATTCGCGGATGTACCAAGAGACCAAGTACTTC.

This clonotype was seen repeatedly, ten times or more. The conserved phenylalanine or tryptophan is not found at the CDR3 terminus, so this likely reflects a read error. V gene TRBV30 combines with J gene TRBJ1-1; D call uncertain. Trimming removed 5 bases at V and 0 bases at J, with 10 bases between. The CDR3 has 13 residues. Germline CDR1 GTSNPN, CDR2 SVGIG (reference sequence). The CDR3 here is CAWDPQLNTEAFL. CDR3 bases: TGTGCCTGGGACCCACAGCTGAACACTGAAGCTTTCCTT.

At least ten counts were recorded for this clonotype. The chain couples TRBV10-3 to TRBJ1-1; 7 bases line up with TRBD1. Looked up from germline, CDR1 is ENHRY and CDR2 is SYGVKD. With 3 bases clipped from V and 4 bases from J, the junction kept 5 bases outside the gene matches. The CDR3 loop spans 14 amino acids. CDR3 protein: CAISDRQGATEAFF. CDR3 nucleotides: TGTGCCATCAGTGACAGACAGGGAGCCACTGAAGCTTTCTTT.

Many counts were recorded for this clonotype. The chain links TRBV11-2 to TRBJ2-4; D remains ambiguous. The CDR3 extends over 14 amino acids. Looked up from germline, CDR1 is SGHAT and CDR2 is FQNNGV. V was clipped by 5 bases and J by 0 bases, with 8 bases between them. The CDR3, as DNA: TGTGCCAGCAGCCCCCAACTAGCCAAAAACATTCAGTACTTC. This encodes CASSPQLAKNIQYF.

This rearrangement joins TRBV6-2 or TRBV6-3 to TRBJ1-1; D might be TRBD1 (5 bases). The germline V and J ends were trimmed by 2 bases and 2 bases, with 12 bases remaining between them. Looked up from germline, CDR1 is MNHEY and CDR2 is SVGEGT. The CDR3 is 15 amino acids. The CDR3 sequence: CASSYGAIPNTEAFF. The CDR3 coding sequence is TGTGCCAGCAGTTACGGGGCTATACCAAACACTGAAGCTTTCTTT.